These 9 T cell receptor beta chains came from one sample sequenced in a study of CD8 T cells in ankylosing spondylitis. TCRdb passed the 5' RACE reads through MiXCR, listing each CDR3 protein once. Of around 88,000 distinct CDR3 sequences in the sample, about 9% were seen once. The sample consisted of blood, either unsorted or a sorted T cell fraction (not recorded which). All receptors derive from a male donor with ankylosing spondylitis or in good health (not recorded which).

The rearrangement joins TRBV20-1 to TRBJ2-1; possibly TRBD2 for D (6 bases). Between the trimmed V and J ends, which lost 5 bases and 3 bases, there was a span of 11 bases. This CDR3 has 13 residues. Germline V gene sequence: CDR1 DFQATT, CDR2 SNEGSKA (reference sequence). The CDR3 coding sequence is TGCAGTGCTGGAGGGACGGACTACAATGAGCAGTTCTTC. The encoded protein is CSAGGTDYNEQFF.

This clonotype was counted many times. This rearrangement joins TRBV20-1 to TRBJ1-6; 9 bases map to TRBD1. Per germline, CDR1 DFQATT and CDR2 SNEGSKA (reference sequence). Trimming took 0 bases from V and 0 from J; bases not matched to a gene: 3. The CDR3 is 17 amino acids. CDR3 DNA sequence: TGCAGTGCTAGAGAAGGGACAGGGAGCTCCTATAATTCACCCCTCCACTTT. Translation gives CSAREGTGSSYNSPLHF.

In regard to this clonotype: A much larger clone lies a single base off, so this may be a read error. CDR3 protein: CTSGRGGDADTQYF. Here the CDR3 DNA reads TGTACTAGTGGCCGTGGAGGCGATGCAGATACGCAGTATTTT. The chain links TRBV12-5 to TRBJ2-3; weak D call: TRBD2 (5 bases). There are 14 residues in the CDR3. The V gene's germline CDR1 is LGHNT and CDR2 FRNRAP.

This clonotype was counted at least ten times. V and J are TRBV30 and TRBJ1-5, with D perhaps matching TRBD1 (5 bases). Germline CDR1 GTSNPN, CDR2 SVGIG (reference sequence). The CDR3 loop spans 14 amino acids. Trimming took 4 bases from V and 3 from J, leaving 13 bases between them. CDR3 sequence reads: CAWKGRVDNQPQHF. As DNA, the CDR3 is TGTGCCTGGAAGGGCAGGGTAGACAATCAGCCCCAGCATTTT.

Many counts were recorded for this clonotype. V usage is TRBV11-2 and J usage is TRBJ2-1; D ambiguous. The CDR3 is 19 amino acids. CDR1 is SGHAT and CDR2 is FQNNGV in the germline V gene. Trimming took 2 bases from V and 2 from J, leaving 22 bases between them. This CDR3 reads CASSLFPQSPLVPYNEQFF. CDR3 DNA sequence: TGTGCCAGCAGCTTATTCCCTCAATCCCCTTTAGTTCCCTACAATGAGCAGTTCTTC. Together with reference TRBV11-2 and TRBJ2-1, the CDR3 gives the full variable domain: EAGVAQSPRYKIIEKRQSVAFWCNPISGHATLYWYQQILGQGPKLLIQFQNNGVVDDSQLPKDRFSAERLKGVDSTLKIQPAKLEDSAVYLCASSLFPQSPLVPYNEQFFGPGTRLTVL.

There are many counts of this clonotype. V gene TRBV27 combines with J gene TRBJ2-2; perhaps TRBD1 as D (5 bases). The V and J ends lost 5 bases and 1 base respectively, with 5 bases between them. The CDR3 has 13 amino acids. The germline V gene encodes CDR1 MNHEY and CDR2 SMNVEV (reference sequence). The CDR3 DNA sequence: TGTGCCAGCAGTGGACAGAACACCGGGGAGCTGTTTTTT. Its protein is CASSGQNTGELFF.

The sample holds many counts of this clonotype. The chain carries TRBV25-1 and TRBJ2-1; D is perhaps TRBD2 (5 bases). V was shortened by 4 bases and J by 4 bases, with 11 bases between the two germline ends. This CDR3 is built from 14 residues. Germline CDR1 MGHDK, CDR2 SYGVNS. The CDR3 DNA sequence: TGTGCCAGCAGTGTAGAGGGCGATTACAATGAGCAGTTCTTC. Translated: CASSVEGDYNEQFF.

This clonotype was found many times. The chain is built from TRBV5-1 and TRBJ2-3, with 8 bases identical to TRBD1. The CDR3 is 16 residues long. CDR1 SGHRS and CDR2 YFSETQ come from the germline V gene. The junction had 6 bases not matched to a gene; V was cut back by 0 bases and J by 3 bases. The CDR3: CASSLEQGGRTDTQYF. The CDR3 DNA follows: TGCGCCAGCAGCTTGGAACAGGGGGGACGGACAGATACGCAGTATTTT.

This clonotype has ten or more counts. The chain has TRBV2 and TRBJ2-1; the match to TRBD2 covers 7 bases. The CDR3 covers 14 residues. CDR1 SNHLY and CDR2 FYNNEI come from the germline V gene. V lost 7 bases, J lost 9 bases, and 12 bases stayed unmatched. The CDR3 DNA reads as TGTGCCAGCAAGAGCGGGCTAGCGGTCCTTGAGCAGTTCTTC. As protein: CASKSGLAVLEQFF. The whole variable domain, remainder taken from reference TRBV2 and TRBJ2-1, is EPEVTQTPSHQVTQMGQEVILRCVPISNHLYFYWYRQILGQKVEFLVSFYNNEISEKSEIFDDQFSVERPDGSNFTLKIRSTKLEDSAMYFCASKSGLAVLEQFFGPGTRLTVL.